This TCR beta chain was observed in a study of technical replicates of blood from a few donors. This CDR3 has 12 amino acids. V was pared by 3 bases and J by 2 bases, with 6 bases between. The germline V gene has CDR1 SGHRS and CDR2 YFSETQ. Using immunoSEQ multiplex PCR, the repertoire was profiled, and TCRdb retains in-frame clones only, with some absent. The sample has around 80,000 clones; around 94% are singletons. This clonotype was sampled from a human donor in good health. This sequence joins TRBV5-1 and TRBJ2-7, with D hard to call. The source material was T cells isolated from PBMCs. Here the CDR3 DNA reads TGCGCCAGCAGCTCCACTACCTACGAGCAGTACTTC. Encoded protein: CASSSTTYEQYF.